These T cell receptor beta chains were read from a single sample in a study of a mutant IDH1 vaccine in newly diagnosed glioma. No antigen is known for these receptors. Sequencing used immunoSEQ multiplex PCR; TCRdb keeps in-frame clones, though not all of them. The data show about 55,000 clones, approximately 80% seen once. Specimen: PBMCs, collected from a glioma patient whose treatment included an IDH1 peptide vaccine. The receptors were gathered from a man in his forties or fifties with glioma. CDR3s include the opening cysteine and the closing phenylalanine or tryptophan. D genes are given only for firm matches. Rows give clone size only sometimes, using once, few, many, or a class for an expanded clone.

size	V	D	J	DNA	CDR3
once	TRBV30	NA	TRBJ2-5	TGTGCCTGGAGTACCTTGGGAAGTGGCCAGTACTTC	CAWSTLGSGQYF
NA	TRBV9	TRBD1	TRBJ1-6	TGTGCCAGCAGCGTAGAAGGGACAGGGGTATCACCCCTCCACTTT	CASSVEGTGVSPLHF
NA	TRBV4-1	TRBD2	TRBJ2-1	TGCGCCAGCAGCCAAGGTGCGGCGGGGGGGCTTAGTGAGCAGTTCTTC	CASSQGAAGGLSEQFF
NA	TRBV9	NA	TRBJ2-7	TGTGCCAGCAGCGTACATCCCAGGGGCTACGAGCAGTACTTC	CASSVHPRGYEQYF
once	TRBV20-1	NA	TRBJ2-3	TGCAGTGCTAGAGAATCAGATACGCAGTATTTT	CSARESDTQYF
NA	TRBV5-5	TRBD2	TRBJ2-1	TGTGCCAGCAGTCCTAAGCGACTAGCGGGGGGGAACAATGAGCAGTTCTTC	CASSPKRLAGGNNEQFF
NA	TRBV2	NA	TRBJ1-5	TGTGCCAGCAGTGAATCTGTTGGGGCACGGCAGCCCCAGCATTTT	CASSESVGARQPQHF
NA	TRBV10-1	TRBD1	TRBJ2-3	TGCGCCAGCAGTGAGCCGGGGTGGGGACAGGCCACAGATACGCAGTATTTT	CASSEPGWGQATDTQYF
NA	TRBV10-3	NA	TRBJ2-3	TGTGCCATCAGTACCCGGGACGGTGGAGTGGATACGCAGTATTTT	CAISTRDGGVDTQYF
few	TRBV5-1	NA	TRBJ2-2	TGCGCCAGCAGCGCTCTCCTCGGTGCGGCCCCGAACACCGGGGAGCTGTTTTTT	CASSALLGAAPNTGELFF
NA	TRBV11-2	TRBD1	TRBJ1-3	TGTGCCAGCGGCCGACAGGGGGCATTTGGAAACACCATATATTTT	CASGRQGAFGNTIYF
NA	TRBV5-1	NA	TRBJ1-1	TGCGCCAGCAGCTTGGTGGTGAACACTGAAGCTTTCTTT	CASSLVVNTEAFF
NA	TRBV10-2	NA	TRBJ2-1	TGCGCCAGCAGTGGGAGGGGGAGAATTGAGCAGTTCTTC	CASSGRGRIEQFF
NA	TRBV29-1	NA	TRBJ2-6	TGCAGCGTCGGGACCCTTTCGATTGGGGCCAACGTCCTGACTTTC	CSVGTLSIGANVLTF
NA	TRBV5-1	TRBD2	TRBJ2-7	TGCGCCAGCAGCTTAGCGGGGGGGCTGAACGAGCAGTACTTC	CASSLAGGLNEQYF
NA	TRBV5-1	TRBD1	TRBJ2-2	TGCGCCAGCAGCCACACAGGGGGGCACGGGGAGCTGTTTTTT	CASSHTGGHGELFF
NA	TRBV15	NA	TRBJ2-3	TGTGCCACCAGCAGAGTTGGACTACTCACAGATACGCAGTATTTT	CATSRVGLLTDTQYF
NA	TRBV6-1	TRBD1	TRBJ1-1	TGTGCCAGCAGAAGCCCTGGGACAGGCTATGAAGCTTTCTTT	CASRSPGTGYEAFF
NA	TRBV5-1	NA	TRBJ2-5	TGCGCCAGCAGCCCGGGTGGTAGCGGCCAAGAGACCCAGTACTTC	CASSPGGSGQETQYF
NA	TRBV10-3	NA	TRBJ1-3	TGTGCCATCAGGCCAGGAATCTCTGGAAACACCATATATTTT	CAIRPGISGNTIYF
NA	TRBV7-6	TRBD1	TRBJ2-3	TGTGCCAGCAGCTTGGAACAGGGGGCAGATACGCAGTATTTT	CASSLEQGADTQYF
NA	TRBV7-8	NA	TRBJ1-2	TGTGCCAGCAGCTCGGGACTATACTATGGCTACACCTTC	CASSSGLYYGYTF
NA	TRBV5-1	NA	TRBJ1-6	TGCGCCAGCAGCTGGGGTTTGGGGGACGCGGGTAGGCCCCTCCACTTT	CASSWGLGDAGRPLHF
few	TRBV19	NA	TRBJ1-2	TGTGCCAGTAGTATAGATTTTGGGCGGGATACGGGCTATGGCTACACCTTC	CASSIDFGRDTGYGYTF
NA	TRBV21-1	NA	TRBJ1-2	TGTGCCAGCAGCAAAGAAGGGGACTATGGCTACACCTTC	CASSKEGDYGYTF
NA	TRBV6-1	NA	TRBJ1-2	TGTGCCAGCAGTGTGGGGGTCAGCTATGGCTACACCTTC	CASSVGVSYGYTF
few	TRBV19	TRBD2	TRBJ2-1	TGTGCCAGTAGTATACGCGGGGGGGCCTACAATGAGCAGTTCTTC	CASSIRGGAYNEQFF
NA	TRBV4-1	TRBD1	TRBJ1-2	TGCGCCAGCAGCCATTCGGACAGGGACTATGGCTACACCTTC	CASSHSDRDYGYTF
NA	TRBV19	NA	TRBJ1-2	TGTGCCAGTAGTATCGTCTGGAAGGGTTTGGGCTATGGCTACACCTTC	CASSIVWKGLGYGYTF
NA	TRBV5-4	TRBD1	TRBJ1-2	TGTGCCAGCACCCTGGAGGGGGTGGGCAGGGGGGACTATGGCTACACCTTC	CASTLEGVGRGDYGYTF
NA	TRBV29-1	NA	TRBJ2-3	TGCAGCGTGGGACCTCCTGGGGATACGCAGTATTTT	CSVGPPGDTQYF
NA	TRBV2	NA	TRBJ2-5	TGTGCCAGCAGCGCGAGCCAAGTGGAGACCCAGTACTTC	CASSASQVETQYF
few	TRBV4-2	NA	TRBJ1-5	TGTGCCAGCAGCCAAGCTAACAATCAGCCCCAGCATTTT	CASSQANNQPQHF
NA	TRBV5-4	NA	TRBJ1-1	TGTGCCAGCAGCCCTCGGGCCCCGAACACTGAAGCTTTCTTT	CASSPRAPNTEAFF